Below are 2 T cell receptor beta chains sequenced from a single sample in a study of cytomegalovirus exposure and HLA in healthy donors. PCR employed 60 Vbeta and 13 Jbeta primers. Profiled with immunoSEQ multiplex PCR; TCRdb holds only in-frame clones, not every one. The table has fewer than 250,000 clones, about 81% seen once. The sample comprised PBMCs. All receptors come from a man aged 18 to 30 in good health and CMV-seronegative.

The chain combines TRBV5-1 with TRBJ2-5; 8 bases match TRBD1. Germline values: CDR1 SGHRS, CDR2 YFSETQ. The CDR3 runs 16 residues. The V gene end was trimmed by 4 bases and the J gene end by 2 bases; junction bases not matched to a gene: 10. CDR3 sequence: CASSEQTGVFQETQYF. The CDR3 DNA follows: TGCGCCAGCAGCGAACAGACAGGGGTCTTTCAAGAGACCCAGTACTTC.

This chain connects TRBV5-6 to TRBJ1-4; TRBD1 agrees at 10 bases. V was clipped by 4 bases and J by 13 bases; unmatched bases: 13. Germline assignment: CDR1 SGHDT and CDR2 YYEEEE. This CDR3 spans 15 amino acids. CDR3 nucleotide sequence: TGTGCCAGCAGCCGACCGGGACAGGGGTCCCATAGACTGTTTTTT. Protein product: CASSRPGQGSHRLFF. Looking up the rest from reference TRBV5-6 and TRBJ1-4 gives the full variable domain: DAGVTQSPTHLIKTRGQQVTLRCSPKSGHDTVSWYQQALGQGPQFIFQYYEEEERQRGNFPDRFSGHQFPNYSSELNVNALLLGDSALYLCASSRPGQGSHRLFFGSGTQLSVL.